This TCR beta chain was identified during a study of lymphopenia after photon versus proton radiotherapy. From germline, CDR1 is SGHVS and CDR2 FNYEAQ. Trimming cost V 5 bases and J 2 bases; bases outside gene matches: 2. The CDR3 totals 15 residues. Findings of the study overall: Photon-treated patients lost naive T cells and TCR diversity; proton-treated stayed stable.

The repertoire was sequenced with immunoSEQ multiplex PCR; TCRdb's copy has only in-frame clones and lacks some. The sample records more than 25,000 clones, 80% to 90% being singletons. As regards this clone: Its specificity is unknown. This likely reflects a read error, since a far larger clone is one base away.

This chain joins TRBV7-6 and TRBJ2-1; TRBD2 matches 11 bases. The sequence was obtained from a woman in her fifties or sixties with cholangiocarcinoma. Some clones in this sample may be carry-over from other donors' samples. Here the sequenced sample was peripheral blood, taken from a patient treated with proton-based radiotherapy. The CDR3 DNA reads TGTGCCAGCAGCCCGGGACTAGCGGCCTACAATGAGCAGTTCTTC. This translates into CASSPGLAAYNEQFF.